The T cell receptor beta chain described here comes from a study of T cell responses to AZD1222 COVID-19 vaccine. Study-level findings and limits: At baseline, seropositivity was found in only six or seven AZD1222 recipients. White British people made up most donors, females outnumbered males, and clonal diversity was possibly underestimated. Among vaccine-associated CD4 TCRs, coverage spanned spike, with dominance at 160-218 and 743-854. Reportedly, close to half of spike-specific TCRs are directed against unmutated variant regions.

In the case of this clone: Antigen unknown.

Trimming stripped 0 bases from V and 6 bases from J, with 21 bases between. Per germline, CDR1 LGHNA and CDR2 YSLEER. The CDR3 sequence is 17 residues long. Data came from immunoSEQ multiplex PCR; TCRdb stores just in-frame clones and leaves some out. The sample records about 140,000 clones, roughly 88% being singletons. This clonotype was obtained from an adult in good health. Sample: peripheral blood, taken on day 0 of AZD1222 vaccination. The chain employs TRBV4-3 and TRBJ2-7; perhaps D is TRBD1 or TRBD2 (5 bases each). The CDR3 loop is CASSQDLIGGASLEQYF. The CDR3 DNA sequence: TGCGCCAGCAGCCAAGATCTGATTGGGGGAGCCTCTCTCGAGCAGTACTTC.